Following are 25 T cell receptor beta chains from one sample sequenced in a study of OX40 agonist ivuxolimab in advanced cancers. Only in-frame clones appear in the TCRdb table, and some are missing; sequencing was by immunoSEQ multiplex PCR. Here the sample spans tens of thousands of clones, roughly 80% being singletons. The material sequenced was CD4+ or CD8+ T cells sorted from blood, taken in a trial of the OX40 agonist ivuxolimab. The receptors here all came from an adult with an advanced solid tumor such as melanoma, head and neck, liver or kidney cancer.

The chain couples TRBV5-1 to TRBJ1-4; 7 bases are shared with TRBD1. Germline values: CDR1 SGHRS, CDR2 YFSETQ. The CDR3 spans 16 residues. Germline trimming cut 4 bases from V and 7 bases from J; bases unmatched to any gene: 13. CDR3 nucleotide sequence: TGCGCCAGCAGCCCGGGACAGAGCTCCGGTGGTGAAAAACTGTTTTTT. Amino acids: CASSPGQSSGGEKLFF.

The chain recombines TRBV4-3 with TRBJ1-2, with a possible D match to TRBD1 (6 bases). The V gene's germline CDR1 is LGHNA and CDR2 YSLEER. The CDR3 has 14 residues. V was pared by 0 bases and J by 8 bases, with 13 bases between. CDR3 DNA sequence: TGCGCCAGCAGCCAAGATAAAACCGGGGGCGGCTACACCTTC. It yields the protein CASSQDKTGGGYTF.

The V call is TRBV19, the J call TRBJ1-5; D is undetermined. The V gene lost 8 bases and the J gene lost 4 bases, with 9 bases spanning the gap. There are 12 residues in the CDR3. Per the germline V gene, CDR1 is LNHDA and CDR2 is SQIVND (reference sequence). CDR3 DNA: TGTGCCAGTTTTACCTTAAATCAGCCCCAGCATTTT. This translates into CASFTLNQPQHF.

The V and J genes are TRBV15 and TRBJ2-1, with D uncertain. This CDR3 region has 16 residues. Trimming took 0 bases from V and 0 from J, leaving 9 bases between them. Germline lookup yields CDR1 LNHNV and CDR2 YYDKDF (reference sequence). The CDR3 DNA sequence: TGTGCCACCAGCAGAGATGGGTATGGCTCCTACAATGAGCAGTTCTTC. Translation: CATSRDGYGSYNEQFF.

The V call is TRBV9, the J call TRBJ2-1, with D possibly matching TRBD2 (6 bases). Germline CDR1 is SGDLS and CDR2 is YYNGEE. V lost 4 bases and J 5 bases, leaving 13 bases between the germline ends. The CDR3 contains 14 residues. The CDR3 here is CASSPGTFDNEQFF. CDR3 nucleotide sequence: TGTGCCAGCAGCCCAGGGACTTTTGACAATGAGCAGTTCTTC.

This clone was detected only once. The CDR3 DNA follows: TGTGCCAGCAGTTTATACCTTGGGTCGGAGCAGTTCTTC. Translation gives CASSLYLGSEQFF. V gene TRBV27 combines with J gene TRBJ2-1; D is unresolved. CDR3 size: 13 residues. Germline V lookup: CDR1 MNHEY, CDR2 SMNVEV (reference sequence). With 1 base removed from V and 10 bases from J, the gap between germline ends came to 11 bases.

V is TRBV28 and J is TRBJ1-5; D gene unclear. The germline V gene encodes CDR1 MDHEN and CDR2 SYDVKM. V was trimmed by 3 bases and J by 0 bases, leaving 6 bases between them. CDR3 length equals 14 residues. The CDR3 DNA reads as TGTGCCAGCAGTTTCGACTATAGCAATCAGCCCCAGCATTTT. Residues: CASSFDYSNQPQHF.

The chain has TRBV2 and TRBJ2-2, with D tentatively TRBD2 (6 bases). The CDR3 sequence is 13 residues long. Germline V gives CDR1 SNHLY, CDR2 FYNNEI. V dropped 7 bases and J dropped 7 bases, with 13 bases sitting between them. The DNA for the CDR3 is TGTGCCAGCACTCCCTACGGGGGCGGGGAGCTGTTTTTT. Translating it yields CASTPYGGGELFF.

CDR3 sequence: CASMGNPNTEAFF. The DNA for the CDR3 is TGTGCCAGCATGGGCAACCCCAACACTGAAGCTTTCTTT. The V call is TRBV2, the J call TRBJ1-1; D unresolved. The CDR3 runs 13 residues. V was shortened by 7 bases and J by 2 bases, with 11 bases between the two germline ends. Germline CDR1 SNHLY, CDR2 FYNNEI.

This chain links TRBV4-2 with TRBJ2-7; no clear D. Trimming pared 4 bases from V and 2 bases from J, leaving 9 bases between. The CDR3 extends over 13 amino acids. Germline CDR1 LGHNA, CDR2 YNFKEQ. CDR3 protein: CASSRDLPYEQYF. The CDR3 DNA reads as TGTGCCAGCAGCCGGGATCTACCCTACGAGCAGTACTTC.

The rearrangement links TRBV4-3 to TRBJ1-4; TRBD1 might be the D (5 bases). The V and J ends lost 4 bases and 7 bases respectively, with 13 bases between them. Germline-derived CDR1 and CDR2 are LGHNA and YSLEER. The CDR3 covers 14 residues. This chain's CDR3 is CASSPPQDGEKLFF. For the CDR3, the DNA is TGCGCCAGCAGCCCCCCACAGGACGGTGAAAAACTGTTTTTT.

CDR3 DNA: TGTGCCAGCAGCCCCCGACAGGGTTACGGCTACAATGAGCAGTTCTTC. It yields the protein CASSPRQGYGYNEQFF. V and J are TRBV7-9 and TRBJ2-1; 7 bases are shared with TRBD1. V was clipped by 5 bases and J by 3 bases; unmatched bases: 10. The germline V gene encodes CDR1 SEHNR and CDR2 FQNEAQ (reference sequence). This CDR3 comprises 16 residues.

This chain links TRBV6-1 with TRBJ2-5, with D unresolved. CDR1 and CDR2 from the germline V gene are MNHNS and SASEGT. This CDR3 region has 12 residues. V was trimmed by 7 bases and J by 3 bases, leaving 9 bases between them. CDR3 region: CASTWAKETQYF. CDR3 nucleotides: TGTGCCAGCACGTGGGCTAAAGAGACCCAGTACTTC.

The chain combines TRBV4-3 with TRBJ2-5; perhaps TRBD2 as D (6 bases). Germline lookup yields CDR1 LGHNA and CDR2 YSLEER. The CDR3 consists of 16 residues. The germline V and J ends were trimmed by 0 bases and 0 bases, with 11 bases remaining between them. CDR3 bases: TGCGCCAGCAGCCAAGAGTTAGCGGCCGACCAAGAGACCCAGTACTTC. As protein: CASSQELAADQETQYF.

The chain combines TRBV13 with TRBJ2-1, with D perhaps TRBD2 (6 bases). V was clipped by 4 bases and J by 6 bases, with 16 bases between them. The V gene's germline CDR1 is PRHDT and CDR2 FYEKMQ (reference sequence). The CDR3 extends over 15 amino acids. The CDR3 DNA is TGTGCCAGCAGCTCACGACTAGTGTCGTTCAATGAGCAGTTCTTC. This translates into CASSSRLVSFNEQFF.

This clone was picked up one time. The chain carries TRBV18 and TRBJ2-4; 15 bases line up with TRBD2. The CDR3 loop spans 17 amino acids. Looked up from germline, CDR1 is KGHSH and CDR2 is LQKENI. The ends lost 3 bases at V and 4 bases at J; junction bases unmatched: 4. The CDR3 loop is CASSPGLAGGPKNIQYF. The CDR3 DNA is TGTGCCAGCTCACCCGGACTAGCGGGAGGGCCGAAAAACATTCAGTACTTC.

The chain recombines TRBV6-4 with TRBJ2-2, with TRBD1 matching over 8 bases. CDR1 MRHNA and CDR2 SNTAGT come from the germline V gene. The J segment lost 3 bases and the V segment lost 4 bases, leaving 4 bases of the junction unmatched. CDR3 length: 15 amino acids. The CDR3 coding sequence is TGTGCCAGCAGTGCCGGGACAGGCTACACCGGGGAGCTGTTTTTT. This sequence encodes CASSAGTGYTGELFF.

This rearrangement joins TRBV9 to TRBJ1-2, with a weak D call TRBD1 (6 bases). V dropped 5 bases and J dropped 7 bases, with 15 bases sitting between them. CDR3 length: 13 residues. Germline CDR1 is SGDLS and CDR2 is YYNGEE. CDR3 in DNA: TGTGCCAGCAGACGGGGGGCCTTAAGTGGCTACACCTTC. Protein: CASRRGALSGYTF. The whole variable domain, remainder taken from reference TRBV9 and TRBJ1-2, is DSGVTQTPKHLITATGQRVTLRCSPRSGDLSVYWYQQSLDQGLQFLIQYYNGEERAKGNILERFSAQQFPDLHSELNLSSLELGDSALYFCASRRGALSGYTFGSGTRLTVV.

This clone showed up just once. The CDR3, as DNA: TGTGCCTGGAGTGTTGGACTAGCGGGTCCGCCAGATACGCAGTATTTT. This translates into CAWSVGLAGPPDTQYF. This chain uses TRBV30 with TRBJ2-3; 11 nucleotides line up with TRBD2. CDR1 and CDR2 from the germline V gene are GTSNPN and SVGIG (reference sequence). V was clipped by 0 bases and J by 4 bases; unmatched bases: 6. There are 16 residues in the CDR3.

This chain joins TRBV27 and TRBJ1-5; D unresolved. Looked up from germline, CDR1 is MNHEY and CDR2 is SMNVEV (reference sequence). The ends were cut back, 2 bases at V and 3 bases at J, with 8 bases in the middle. The CDR3 spans 14 residues. CDR3 sequence: CASSLSTVNQPQHF. Written as DNA, the CDR3 is TGTGCCAGCAGTTTAAGTACAGTCAATCAGCCCCAGCATTTT.

The J gene is TRBJ2-7, the V gene TRBV28; D not certain. This CDR3 is built from 14 residues. Germline CDR1 and CDR2: MDHEN and SYDVKM. V was shortened by 3 bases and J by 6 bases, with 15 bases between the two germline ends. The CDR3 protein is CASSFLRRGSEQYV. The CDR3 region has the DNA TGTGCCAGCAGTTTCCTAAGACGAGGTAGCGAGCAGTACGTC.

The chain links TRBV7-9 to TRBJ2-5; 10 bases are shared with TRBD2. CDR3 size: 15 residues. J gave up 1 base and V 3 bases, and 2 bases lay outside the gene matches. Germline V CDR1 and CDR2: SEHNR, FQNEAQ (reference sequence). In DNA, the CDR3 is TGTGCCAGCAGCTTGCCTAGCGGGAGCCAAGAGACCCAGTACTTC. Amino acid sequence: CASSLPSGSQETQYF.

V usage is TRBV7-6 and J usage is TRBJ2-1; 10 nucleotides agree with TRBD2. CDR3 size: 15 residues. The germline CDR1 and CDR2 sequences are SGHVS and FNYEAQ. V gave up 1 base and J gave up 9 bases; unmatched junction bases: 6. The CDR3 DNA follows: TGTGCCAGCAGCTTAGGGCTAGCGGGGGAGCGTGAGCAGTTCTTC. It codes for CASSLGLAGEREQFF.

V gene TRBV27 combines with J gene TRBJ1-2; the match to TRBD1 covers 7 bases. Germline V lookup: CDR1 MNHEY, CDR2 SMNVEV (reference sequence). The CDR3 consists of 14 residues. The trim removed 8 bases at V and 8 bases at J, leaving 14 bases unmatched. The CDR3 DNA is TGTGCCAGCGGGACCCAGGACAGGCCCGTCGGCTACACCTTC. This sequence encodes CASGTQDRPVGYTF.

The chain is built from TRBV19 and TRBJ2-7; 7 positions agree with TRBD2. Germline lookup yields CDR1 LNHDA and CDR2 SQIVND (reference sequence). This CDR3 spans 15 amino acids. V shed 0 bases, J shed 7 bases, and the junction held 9 bases outside the gene matches. The CDR3 region is CASSIDGRPTGEQYF. The CDR3 DNA reads as TGTGCCAGTAGTATAGACGGGAGGCCCACGGGGGAGCAGTACTTC.